This T cell receptor (beta chain) comes out of a study of shared clonotypes between healthy human individuals. In the naive CD8 group, cells lacked CD45RO and were positively selected for CCR7, so terminally differentiated effector memory CD45RA+ cells were left out. Clones were sequenced by immunoSEQ multiplex PCR, and TCRdb holds only the in-frame ones, with some missing. The table records around 2,000,000 clones, 85% to 95% of them present only once. In germline, CDR1 is PRHDT, CDR2 FYEKMQ (reference sequence). The CDR3 extends over 13 amino acids. J gave up 5 bases and V 3 bases, and 1 base lay outside the gene matches.

The specimen was naive CD8+ T cells from PBMCs. This clonotype was sampled from a man aged 18 to 30 in good health. Some clones in this sample may be carry-over from other donors' samples. This chain connects TRBV13 to TRBJ2-1, with 7 bases fitting TRBD2. The CDR3 DNA reads TGTGCCAGCAGCTTGGCGGGAGACAATGAGCAGTTCTTC. It codes for CASSLAGDNEQFF. Complete variable domain (other parts from reference TRBV13 and TRBJ2-1): AAGVIQSPRHLIKEKRETATLKCYPIPRHDTVYWYQQGPGQDPQFLISFYEKMQSDKGSIPDRFSAQQFSDYHSELNMSSLELGDSALYFCASSLAGDNEQFFGPGTRLTVL.